The rows below give T cell receptor beta chains drawn from one sample of a study of beta chain features in type 1 diabetes. The method was immunoSEQ multiplex PCR; TCRdb's version includes in-frame clones alone and lacks a portion of them. The sample contains 310,000 or so clones, about 15% of which appear only once. Specimen: naive CD4+ T cells from blood. The receptors here all came from a man aged 18 to 35 with type 1 diabetes. The CDR3 runs from the conserved cysteine through the conserved F or W. Each record gives: J gene, D gene, clone size, V gene, CDR3 DNA, CDR3 protein. The D gene is left open where the match is weak. A row's size may be missing; if present it is once, few, many or a size class.

TRBJ2-1,TRBD2,few,TRBV11-2,TGTGCCAGCAGGGGACTAGTAGGGCCGAATGAGCAGTTCTTC,CASRGLVGPNEQFF
TRBJ2-3,TRBD2,.,TRBV15,TGTGCCACCAGCAGAGGACTAGCGGGCTTCACAGATACGCAGTATTTT,CATSRGLAGFTDTQYF
TRBJ2-7,TRBD1,few,TRBV9,TGTGCCAGCAGCGTAGGGGACAGACCTCGTGAGCAGTACTTC,CASSVGDRPREQYF
TRBJ2-7,TRBD1,.,TRBV5-6,TGTGCCAGCAGCTCCCCGGGACAGGCACTGAACGAGCAGTACTTC,CASSSPGQALNEQYF
TRBJ1-4,TRBD1,few,TRBV27,TGTGCCAGCAGTCCGCGGGACAGGCACAATGAAAAACTGTTTTTT,CASSPRDRHNEKLFF
TRBJ2-5,TRBD2,few,TRBV5-4,TGTGCCAGCAGCTCCAGCGGGGGGTCGCGAGAGACCCAGTACTTC,CASSSSGGSRETQYF
TRBJ1-2,.,few,TRBV29-1,TGCAGCGTTGGGGGGACCGCGGGAGGCTACACCTTC,CSVGGTAGGYTF
TRBJ2-1,.,few,TRBV5-4,TGTGCCAGCAGGGAGGGGACTGGGACCTACAATGAGCAGTTCTTC,CASREGTGTYNEQFF
TRBJ1-2,TRBD1,few,TRBV28,TGTGCCAGCATCGTACAGGGGGACTATGGCTACACCTTC,CASIVQGDYGYTF
TRBJ2-1,TRBD2,few,TRBV7-2,TGTGCCAGCAGCTTAGCGCTACTACTGGCTAGCGGGAGGTATGAGCAGTTCTTC,CASSLALLLASGRYEQFF
TRBJ1-6,TRBD1,.,TRBV19,TGTGCCAGTGTGGACAGGGAGAATTCACCCCTCCACTTT,CASVDRENSPLHF
TRBJ1-3,.,.,TRBV7-9,TGTGCCAGCAGCTTAGGAGCGGGGCTATCTGGAAACACCATATATTTT,CASSLGAGLSGNTIYF
TRBJ2-2,.,.,TRBV25-1,TGTGCCAGCAGTGCGGGGACTTCTAACACCGGGGAGCTGTTTTTT,CASSAGTSNTGELFF